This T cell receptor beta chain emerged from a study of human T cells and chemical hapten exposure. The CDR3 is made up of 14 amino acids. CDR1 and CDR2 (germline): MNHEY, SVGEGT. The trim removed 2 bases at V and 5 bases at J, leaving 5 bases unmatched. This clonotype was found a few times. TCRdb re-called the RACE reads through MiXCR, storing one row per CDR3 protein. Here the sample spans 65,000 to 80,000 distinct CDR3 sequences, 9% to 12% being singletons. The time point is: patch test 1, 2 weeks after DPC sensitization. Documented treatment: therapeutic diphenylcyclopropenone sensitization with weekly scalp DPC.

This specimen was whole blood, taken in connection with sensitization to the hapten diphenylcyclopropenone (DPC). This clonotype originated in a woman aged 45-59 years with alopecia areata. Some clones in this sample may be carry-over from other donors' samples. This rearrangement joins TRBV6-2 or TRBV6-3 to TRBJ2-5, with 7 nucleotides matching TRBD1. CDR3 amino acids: CASSYGQESETQYF. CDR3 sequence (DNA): TGTGCCAGCAGTTACGGACAGGAGTCGGAGACCCAGTACTTC.